The 27 T cell receptor beta chains reported below all come from one sample, sequenced in a study of somatic mutations in cytotoxic T cells in rheumatoid arthritis. The protocol was immunoSEQ multiplex PCR, while the TCRdb copy is restricted to in-frame clones and leaves out a portion. The sample holds 8,000 to 13,000 clones, about 81% seen once. Sequenced: CD8+ T cells sorted from blood. These receptors were obtained from a woman between 50 and 59 years old in good health.

J is TRBJ2-1 and V is TRBV21-1; the table's D call, TRBD1, has no DNA check behind it. TRBV21-1 is flagged as a pseudogene. This CDR3 has 15 amino acids. CDR3 sequence: CASSKGRDRDYEQFF. Written as DNA, the CDR3 is TGTGCCAGCAGCAAAGGACGGGACAGGGACTATGAGCAGTTCTTC.

The V call is TRBV6-1, the J call TRBJ2-5; no definite D call. V lost 7 bases to trimming and J lost 1 base, with 10 bases between them. Germline values: CDR1 MNHNS, CDR2 SASEGT. CDR3 length: 13 amino acids. CDR3 residues: CASTNSPQETQYF. The DNA of the CDR3 is TGTGCCAGCACAAACTCACCCCAAGAGACCCAGTACTTC.

Only a few counts were recorded for this clone. V usage is TRBV5-1 and J usage is TRBJ2-7; TRBD2 is a possible D gene (6 bases). This CDR3 is 15 amino acids long. V lost 6 bases and J lost 0, with 16 bases in between. Per the germline V gene, CDR1 is SGHRS and CDR2 is YFSETQ. The CDR3 here is CASTRDGGSSYEQYF. DNA for the CDR3: TGCGCCAGCACTAGGGACGGAGGGAGCTCCTACGAGCAGTACTTC.

This chain connects TRBV6-6 to TRBJ1-1, with D perhaps matching TRBD1 (6 bases). Germline V gene data show CDR1 as MNHNY and CDR2 as SVGAGI (reference sequence). The V and J ends lost 9 bases and 6 bases respectively, with 11 bases between them. CDR3 length: 11 amino acids. The CDR3 here is CASAQGPEAFF. For the CDR3, the DNA is TGTGCCAGTGCACAGGGTCCTGAAGCTTTCTTT.

The chain employs TRBV10-3 and TRBJ2-1, with 7 bases lining up with TRBD1. CDR3 length: 12 residues. CDR1 is ENHRY and CDR2 is SYGVKD in the germline V gene. Germline trimming cut 8 bases from V and 10 bases from J; bases unmatched to any gene: 8. The CDR3 reads CAIGRQGEEQFF. In DNA form, the CDR3 reads TGTGCCATCGGACGACAGGGCGAGGAGCAGTTCTTC.

This clone was detected only once. The chain's CDR3 is CASSFRDRGNEKLFF. The CDR3 DNA reads as TGTGCCAGCAGCTTCAGGGACAGGGGGAATGAAAAACTGTTTTTT. The rearrangement uses TRBV11-1 and TRBJ1-4; 11 bases fit TRBD1. Germline loops: CDR1 SGHAT, CDR2 FQDESV (reference sequence). The CDR3 is 15 amino acids. Trimming took 3 bases from V and 5 from J; bases not matched to a gene: 2. The full variable domain, its missing parts supplied by reference TRBV11-1 and TRBJ1-4, is EAEVAQSPRYKITEKSQAVAFWCDPISGHATLYWYRQILGQGPELLVQFQDESVVDDSQLPKDRFSAERLKGVDSTLKIQPAELGDSAMYLCASSFRDRGNEKLFFGSGTQLSVL.

The chain carries TRBV14 and TRBJ2-3, with D possibly being TRBD1 (6 bases). Germline V CDR1 and CDR2: SGHDN, FVKESK. The CDR3 loop spans 14 amino acids. The ends were cut back, 8 bases at V and 5 bases at J, with 17 bases in the middle. CDR3 in amino acids: CASRKTGSIDTQYF. In nucleotides, the CDR3 is TGTGCCAGCCGAAAAACAGGGTCAATAGATACGCAGTATTTT.

The chain uses TRBV19 and TRBJ2-1, with a possible D match to TRBD1 (7 bases). Trimming left V 1 base short and J 6 bases short, with 13 bases between. Looked up from germline, CDR1 is LNHDA and CDR2 is SQIVND (reference sequence). The CDR3 length is 15 residues. The CDR3 spells CASSIGGGTANEQFF. The DNA of the CDR3 is TGTGCCAGTAGTATAGGTGGCGGGACAGCCAATGAGCAGTTCTTC.

V gene TRBV28 combines with J gene TRBJ2-7; TRBD1 matches 9 bases. The CDR3 has 17 residues. The germline CDR1 and CDR2 sequences are MDHEN and SYDVKM. V was clipped by 7 bases and J by 0 bases; unmatched bases: 13. The CDR3 region has the DNA TGTGCCAGCACCGACAGGGGGGAGTGGTCAGGCTCCTACGAGCAGTACTTC. Residues: CASTDRGEWSGSYEQYF.

The genes are TRBV27 and TRBJ2-7, with a possible D match to TRBD1 (5 bases). Germline assignment: CDR1 MNHEY and CDR2 SMNVEV (reference sequence). Trimming pared 6 bases from V and 2 bases from J, leaving 14 bases between. The CDR3 has 14 amino acids. As DNA, the CDR3 is TGTGCCAGCAGCCCCTTTGCAGGGACCTACGAGCAGTACTTC. Its protein product is CASSPFAGTYEQYF.

This chain joins TRBV4-2 and TRBJ1-2, with 10 bases aligning to TRBD1. Germline V gene lookup returns CDR1 LGHNA and CDR2 YNFKEQ. The CDR3 loop spans 16 amino acids. The trim removed 1 base at V and 6 bases at J, leaving 8 bases unmatched. In DNA, the CDR3 is TGTGCCAGCAGCCAAGTAATGACAGGGGGCAGGGATGGCTACACCTTC. It codes for CASSQVMTGGRDGYTF.

The chain joins TRBV6-4 to TRBJ2-1; D perhaps matches TRBD2 (6 bases). Germline V lookup: CDR1 MRHNA, CDR2 SNTAGT. Between the trimmed V and J ends, which lost 3 bases and 7 bases, there was a span of 13 bases. This CDR3 has 14 amino acids. The CDR3 DNA follows: TGTGCCAGCAGTGATCCCGGGACTCCTAATGAGCAGTTCTTC. Translation gives CASSDPGTPNEQFF.

This clone was picked up one time. The chain recombines TRBV9 with TRBJ2-7, with 8 positions matching TRBD2. V was pared by 3 bases and J by 1 base, with 3 bases of the junction left unmatched. The CDR3 is 14 amino acids. Germline V gene sequence: CDR1 SGDLS, CDR2 YYNGEE. The CDR3 DNA reads as TGTGCCAGCAGCGCAACGGGGGGGTCCTACGAGCAGTACTTC. This encodes CASSATGGSYEQYF.

This rearrangement joins TRBV15 to TRBJ1-1, with D hard to call. In germline, CDR1 is LNHNV, CDR2 YYDKDF (reference sequence). Trimming removed 6 bases at V and 4 bases at J, with 12 bases between. The CDR3 runs 13 residues. Here the CDR3 reads CATRERESTEAFF. The DNA for the CDR3 is TGTGCCACCAGGGAGAGGGAGAGCACTGAAGCTTTCTTT.

This chain uses TRBV7-8 with TRBJ1-5, with D possibly TRBD1 on 5 matching bases. This CDR3 contains 15 residues. Germline-derived CDR1 and CDR2 are SGHVS and FQNEAQ. Trimming stripped 3 bases from V and 1 base from J, with 10 bases between. The CDR3 nucleotides are TGTGCCAGCAGCTTGTGGGGGGAGAGCAATCAGCCCCAGCATTTT. This sequence encodes CASSLWGESNQPQHF. Variable domain in full (rest from reference TRBV7-8 and TRBJ1-5): GAGVSQSPRYKVAKRGQDVALRCDPISGHVSLFWYQQALGQGPEFLTYFQNEAQLDKSGLPSDRFFAERPEGSVSTLKIQRTQQEDSAVYLCASSLWGESNQPQHFGDGTRLSIL.

The chain joins TRBV9 to TRBJ2-1, with D possibly matching TRBD2 (6 bases). Trimming shortened V by 3 bases and J by 11 bases, and 15 bases separated the two germline ends. There are 13 residues in the CDR3. CDR1 and CDR2 from the germline V gene are SGDLS and YYNGEE. The CDR3 sequence is CASSGLGTHKQFF. The CDR3 DNA follows: TGTGCCAGCAGCGGACTAGGGACTCATAAGCAGTTCTTC. The variable domain in full, with the rest retrieved from reference TRBV9 and TRBJ2-1, is DSGVTQTPKHLITATGQRVTLRCSPRSGDLSVYWYQQSLDQGLQFLIQYYNGEERAKGNILERFSAQQFPDLHSELNLSSLELGDSALYFCASSGLGTHKQFFGPGTRLTVL.

The chain uses TRBV5-4 and TRBJ2-1, with 13 positions matching TRBD2. The V segment lost 4 bases and the J segment 9 bases; nucleotides outside the gene matches: 10. The germline V gene encodes CDR1 SGHNT and CDR2 YYREEE (reference sequence). The CDR3 spans 16 residues. The CDR3 loop is CASSPSGLAGAGEQFF. The DNA for the CDR3 is TGTGCCAGCAGCCCAAGTGGACTAGCGGGAGCAGGTGAGCAGTTCTTC.

This sequence joins TRBV12-5 and TRBJ2-1; no clear D gene. The ends were cut back, 0 bases at V and 10 bases at J, with 4 bases in the middle. The germline V gene has CDR1 LGHNT and CDR2 FRNRAP. CDR3 length: 11 amino acids. The CDR3 loop is CASGLVGEQFF. The CDR3 DNA follows: TGTGCTAGTGGTTTGGTGGGCGAGCAGTTCTTC.

V usage is TRBV29-1 and J usage is TRBJ2-7; perhaps TRBD1 as D (6 bases). The germline gives CDR1 SQVTM, CDR2 ANQGSEA. The CDR3 totals 14 residues. Trimming pared 4 bases from V and 2 bases from J, leaving 15 bases between. The CDR3 sequence is CSVVHRQATYEQYF. The CDR3, as DNA: TGCAGCGTTGTGCACCGACAGGCCACCTACGAGCAGTACTTC.

The gene calls are TRBV19 and TRBJ2-1; D possibly corresponds to TRBD1 (6 bases). V dropped 3 bases and J dropped 7 bases, with 10 bases sitting between them. Germline V lookup: CDR1 LNHDA, CDR2 SQIVND (reference sequence). This CDR3 region has 13 residues. The CDR3 spells CASSIGTSNEQFF. The CDR3 region has the DNA TGTGCCAGTAGTATTGGGACAAGTAATGAGCAGTTCTTC.

The V and J genes are TRBV6-1 and TRBJ1-3; no clear D gene. Trimming stripped 7 bases from V and 0 bases from J, with 7 bases between. CDR3 length: 13 residues. Germline V gene data show CDR1 as MNHNS and CDR2 as SASEGT. In DNA, the CDR3 is TGTGCCAGCATACAGTCCTCTGGAAACACCATATATTTT. This sequence encodes CASIQSSGNTIYF.

This sequence joins TRBV6-5 and TRBJ1-1; the D gene is possibly TRBD1 (6 bases). The CDR3 is 13 amino acids. V lost 4 bases and J lost 5, with 11 bases in between. Per the germline V gene, CDR1 is MNHEY and CDR2 is SVGAGI. Here the CDR3 reads CASSFRGGTEAFF. In DNA form, the CDR3 reads TGTGCCAGCAGTTTCAGGGGAGGGACTGAAGCTTTCTTT.

The gene calls are TRBV6-5 and TRBJ2-7, with TRBD1 matching 7 bases. This CDR3 is built from 13 residues. Germline V lookup: CDR1 MNHEY, CDR2 SVGAGI. Losses at the gene ends were 5 bases for V and 2 bases for J; bases not matched to a gene: 3. The CDR3 here is CASSPGTAYEQYF. The CDR3 DNA reads as TGTGCCAGCAGTCCCGGGACAGCCTACGAGCAGTACTTC.

The chain links TRBV7-3 to TRBJ2-1; 7 bases are shared with TRBD2. The CDR3 is 18 residues long. CDR1 and CDR2 (germline): SGHTA, FQGTGA. Germline trimming cut 5 bases from V and 5 bases from J; bases unmatched to any gene: 18. The CDR3 DNA sequence: TGTGCCAGCAGCCGCTTTCCCCCCGGGGAGGGCCAGGACAATGAGCAGTTCTTC. Translating it yields CASSRFPPGEGQDNEQFF. The whole variable domain, remainder taken from reference TRBV7-3 and TRBJ2-1, is GAGVSQTPSNKVTEKGKYVELRCDPISGHTALYWYRQSLGQGPEFLIYFQGTGAADDSGLPNDRFFAVRPEGSVSTLKIQRTERGDSAVYLCASSRFPPGEGQDNEQFFGPGTRLTVL.

The table lists this clone with a few counts. This chain uses TRBV6-6 with TRBJ2-7; D remains ambiguous. V was trimmed by 0 bases and J by 6 bases, leaving 9 bases between them. Germline values: CDR1 MNHNY, CDR2 SVGAGI (reference sequence). The CDR3 has 13 residues. The CDR3 coding sequence is TGTGCCAGCAGTTACTCTGAAAAGAGCGAGCAGTACTTC. This codes for CASSYSEKSEQYF.

The chain recombines TRBV30 with TRBJ2-3, with D tentatively TRBD1 (5 bases). V lost 0 bases and J 3 bases, leaving 13 bases between the germline ends. This CDR3 contains 15 residues. Per the germline V gene, CDR1 is GTSNPN and CDR2 is SVGIG (reference sequence). The chain's CDR3 is CAWSVGGAETDTQYF. CDR3 coding DNA: TGTGCCTGGAGTGTTGGTGGGGCTGAGACAGATACGCAGTATTTT.

V usage is TRBV27 and J usage is TRBJ1-1; D uncertain. CDR3 length: 13 amino acids. V was trimmed by 0 bases and J by 5 bases, leaving 7 bases between them. The germline V gene encodes CDR1 MNHEY and CDR2 SMNVEV (reference sequence). The CDR3 here is CASSLSGVTEAFF. CDR3 DNA: TGTGCCAGCAGTTTATCCGGGGTGACTGAAGCTTTCTTT.